One and the same sample provided the 28 T cell receptor beta chains below, sequenced in a study of vaccination and CD4 T cells after COVID-19. Treatment noted: approximately nine-day PBMC culture with coronavirus spike peptide pools or control peptides (ViraFEST assay). With the Oncomine TCR Beta short-read assay, DNA from cultured CD4+ T cells was sequenced. One entry per CDR3 protein, called by TCRdb with MiXCR from the PCR reads. This table holds over 20,000 distinct CDR3 sequences, around half found once. These TCRs are of unknown antigen specificity. What was sequenced was CD4+ T cells from blood, cultured in vitro. The receptors derive from a human donor who had recovered from COVID-19.

Details on this clonotype: At one boundary the junction diverges from the germline segment, which might be a read error. This sequence joins TRBV5-1 and TRBJ2-7, with 7 positions matching TRBD2. Germline loops: CDR1 SGHRS, CDR2 YFSETQ. CDR3 length: 14 residues. The CDR3 loop reads CASRLEGGPYEQYF. The CDR3 DNA reads TGCGCCAGCAGATTGGAGGGAGGGCCGTACGAGCAGTACTTC.

In nucleotides, the CDR3 is TGTGCCAGCAGCTCGGGGATTCCTGGAAACACCATATATTTT. Its protein product is CASSSGIPGNTIYF. The chain is built from TRBV2 and TRBJ1-3; no reliable D call. This CDR3 contains 14 residues. The V end was cut by 6 bases, the J end by 2 bases, with 11 bases between. Germline-derived CDR1 and CDR2 are SNHLY and FYNNEI.

This clonotype was counted only a few times. The chain is built from TRBV27 and TRBJ2-7; D might be TRBD2 (6 bases). The CDR3 totals 13 residues. V was shortened by 5 bases and J by 1 base, with 9 bases between the two germline ends. CDR1 MNHEY and CDR2 SMNVEV come from the germline V gene (reference sequence). The CDR3 DNA reads TGTGCCAGCAGTCGGGGGTGGTCCTACGAGCAGTACTTC. Protein product: CASSRGWSYEQYF.

The V and J genes are TRBV20-1 and TRBJ2-1, with D uncertain. Germline V gene lookup returns CDR1 DFQATT and CDR2 SNEGSKA (reference sequence). The CDR3 runs 11 residues. Trimming took 3 bases from V and 8 from J, leaving 8 bases between them. The CDR3 DNA sequence: TGCAGTGCTAGGACTCCAGATGAGCAGTTCTTC. This encodes CSARTPDEQFF.

This clonotype was detected only a few times. The chain recombines TRBV25-1 with TRBJ2-2; D possibly corresponds to TRBD1 (6 bases). This CDR3 region has 15 residues. The germline CDR1 and CDR2 sequences are MGHDK and SYGVNS. V dropped 5 bases and J dropped 2 bases, with 12 bases sitting between them. CDR3 protein: CASSPLDSNTGELFF. The CDR3 nucleotides read TGTGCCAGCAGTCCTTTGGACAGCAACACCGGGGAGCTGTTTTTT.

V and J are TRBV2 and TRBJ2-5; D not resolved. V lost 4 bases to trimming and J lost 0 bases, with 12 bases between them. Germline values: CDR1 SNHLY, CDR2 FYNNEI. CDR3 size: 15 residues. CDR3 DNA: TGTGCCAGCAGTGGGCAGGTTAAGTACCAAGAGACCCAGTACTTC. Protein: CASSGQVKYQETQYF.

The chain employs TRBV11-3 and TRBJ1-2, with TRBD1 identical over 10 bases. V lost 3 bases and J lost 6; bases outside the gene matches: 1. CDR3 length equals 13 residues. Per germline, CDR1 SGHNT and CDR2 YENEEA. The CDR3 DNA is TGTGCCAGCAGCTTCGGACAGGGGGATGGCTACACCTTC. This translates into CASSFGQGDGYTF. The complete variable domain, with remaining parts taken from reference TRBV11-3 and TRBJ1-2, reads EAGVVQSPRYKIIEKKQPVAFWCNPISGHNTLYWYLQNLGQGPELLIRYENEEAVDDSQLPKDRFSAERLKGVDSTLKIQPAELGDSAVYLCASSFGQGDGYTFGSGTRLTVV.

This clonotype was observed a few times. The chain is built from TRBV6-1 and TRBJ1-2; D is uncertain. The CDR3 length is 12 residues. The germline gives CDR1 MNHNS, CDR2 SASEGT. Trimming took off 7 bases at V and 1 base at J, with 7 bases between the two ends. The CDR3 spells CASTPDNYGYTF. As DNA, the CDR3 is TGTGCCAGCACGCCGGATAACTATGGCTACACCTTC.

The sample holds a few counts of this clonotype. The chain is built from TRBV2 and TRBJ1-5; D perhaps matches TRBD1 (6 bases). There are 15 residues in the CDR3. The ends were cut back, 3 bases at V and 2 bases at J, with 11 bases in the middle. CDR1 and CDR2 from the germline V gene are SNHLY and FYNNEI. The CDR3 coding sequence is TGTGCCAGCAGTGACAGGGGTGGAGGCAATCAGCCCCAGCATTTT. It is translated as CASSDRGGGNQPQHF.

Only a few counts were recorded for this clonotype. The chain combines TRBV7-2 with TRBJ1-1; no reliable D call. The CDR3 has 15 amino acids. V lost 5 bases to trimming and J lost 0 bases, with 13 bases between them. The germline gives CDR1 SGHTA, CDR2 FQGNSA. CDR3 nucleotide sequence: TGTGCCAGCAGCATTACCTGGACTGTGAACACTGAAGCTTTCTTT. Translation: CASSITWTVNTEAFF. Together with reference TRBV7-2 and TRBJ1-1, the CDR3 gives the full variable domain: GAGVSQSPSNKVTEKGKDVELRCDPISGHTALYWYRQSLGQGLEFLIYFQGNSAPDKSGLPSDRFSAERTGGSVSTLTIQRTQQEDSAVYLCASSITWTVNTEAFFGQGTRLTVV.

The gene calls are TRBV2 and TRBJ1-6; D gene uncertain. Per the germline V gene, CDR1 is SNHLY and CDR2 is FYNNEI. Between the trimmed V and J ends, which lost 6 bases and 5 bases, there was a span of 14 bases. This CDR3 has 15 amino acids. The CDR3 reads CASSWAAADNSPLHF. In DNA form, the CDR3 reads TGTGCCAGCAGCTGGGCGGCAGCTGATAATTCACCCCTCCACTTT.

The V call is TRBV28, the J call TRBJ2-1; D perhaps matches TRBD2 (6 bases). CDR1 is MDHEN, CDR2 SYDVKM, per germline. The ends were cut back, 5 bases at V and 1 base at J, with 15 bases in the middle. CDR3 length equals 16 residues. CDR3 DNA: TGTGCCAGCAGTGGTGCGGGGAGAGATTCCTACAATGAGCAGTTCTTC. It codes for CASSGAGRDSYNEQFF.

V usage is TRBV6-1 and J usage is TRBJ1-4, with D perhaps TRBD1 (6 bases). The germline V and J ends were trimmed by 6 bases and 7 bases, with 24 bases remaining between them. Germline-derived CDR1 and CDR2 are MNHNS and SASEGT. The CDR3 is 17 amino acids. As DNA, the CDR3 is TGTGCCAGCAGCCTTGGACAGCCCTTGGGGGCCGGTGAAAAACTGTTTTTT. Protein: CASSLGQPLGAGEKLFF.

This clonotype was picked up a small number of times. The J gene is TRBJ1-5, the V gene TRBV2; TRBD1 aligns across 10 bases. V was clipped by 5 bases and J by 7 bases; unmatched bases: 5. The germline CDR1 and CDR2 sequences are SNHLY and FYNNEI. The CDR3 loop spans 14 amino acids. As DNA, the CDR3 is TGTGCCAGCAGTAGGGACAGGGGCGAACAGCCCCAGCATTTT. Its protein is CASSRDRGEQPQHF.

This clonotype came up a few times. This sequence joins TRBV20-1 and TRBJ1-1; 7 bases align to TRBD1. This CDR3 contains 12 residues. Germline CDR1 and CDR2: DFQATT and SNEGSKA (reference sequence). Losses at the gene ends were 6 bases for V and 6 bases for J; bases not matched to a gene: 7. The CDR3 loop is CSALQGKSEAFF. In DNA, the CDR3 is TGCAGTGCCCTACAGGGGAAGTCTGAAGCTTTCTTT.

The chain links TRBV2 to TRBJ2-7, with a weak D call TRBD1 (6 bases). This CDR3 is built from 13 residues. Trimming took 5 bases from V and 1 from J, leaving 9 bases between them. Germline CDR1 is SNHLY and CDR2 is FYNNEI. The CDR3 DNA reads TGTGCCAGCAGTAACCAGGGGTCCTACGAGCAGTACTTC. Its protein product is CASSNQGSYEQYF.

The rearrangement uses TRBV12-3 or TRBV12-4 and TRBJ2-1, with 7 positions matching TRBD1. The CDR3 is 15 amino acids. V was pared by 1 base and J by 6 bases, with 6 bases of the junction left unmatched. CDR3: CASSLGRGLFNEQFF. The CDR3 bases are TGTGCCAGCAGTTTAGGTAGGGGGCTTTTCAATGAGCAGTTCTTC.

Comments on this clonotype: Likely a read error: the CDR3 ends without its conserved phenylalanine or tryptophan. The chain couples TRBV11-2 to TRBJ1-6; D unresolved. This CDR3 has 18 amino acids. With 6 bases removed from V and 0 bases from J, the gap between germline ends came to 18 bases. Germline V gene data show CDR1 as SGHAT and CDR2 as FQNNGV. The CDR3 DNA follows: TGTGCCAGCAGTTACACGGTTAGTCTCCGCTCCTATAATTCACCCCTCCACCTT. Translated: CASSYTVSLRSYNSPLHL.

This clonotype has a handful of counts. The chain joins TRBV2 to TRBJ1-3; possible D gene TRBD1, 6 bases. The CDR3 length is 15 residues. Trimming shortened V by 2 bases and J by 0 bases, and 8 bases separated the two germline ends. CDR1 and CDR2 (germline): SNHLY, FYNNEI. CDR3 coding DNA: TGTGCCAGCAGTGAATGGGACAACTCTGGAAACACCATATATTTT. Translating it yields CASSEWDNSGNTIYF.

This sequence joins TRBV4-3 and TRBJ1-1; 7 positions match TRBD1. Germline-derived CDR1 and CDR2 are LGHNA and YSLEER. The J segment lost 1 base and the V segment lost 8 bases, leaving 4 bases of the junction unmatched. The CDR3 is 13 residues long. The CDR3 region is CASRTGENTEAFF. CDR3 DNA: TGCGCCAGCCGTACAGGGGAGAACACTGAAGCTTTCTTT.

The sample holds a few counts of this clonotype. The chain combines TRBV27 with TRBJ2-3; 8 bases align to TRBD2. Germline loops: CDR1 MNHEY, CDR2 SMNVEV (reference sequence). The CDR3 contains 19 residues. Trimming at V came to 2 bases and at J to 2 bases, leaving 15 bases not matched to a gene. In DNA form, the CDR3 reads TGTGCCAGCAGTTTACTTTCTGGCGGGAGGCAAGGGAACACAGATACGCAGTATTTT. Protein product: CASSLLSGGRQGNTDTQYF.

Details on this clonotype: A read error is likely, as this CDR3 ends without the conserved phenylalanine or tryptophan. V gene TRBV6-5 combines with J gene TRBJ1-4, with TRBD1 identical over 7 bases. The CDR3 extends over 15 amino acids. The germline gives CDR1 MNHEY, CDR2 SVGAGI. Losses at the gene ends were 0 bases for V and 7 bases for J; bases not matched to a gene: 5. The CDR3: CASSYSRQGGEKLFL. In DNA form, the CDR3 reads TGTGCCAGCAGTTACTCGAGGCAGGGGGGTGAAAAACTGTTTCTT.

This clonotype has a handful of counts. The V call is TRBV20-1, the J call TRBJ2-7; D is unresolved. Germline CDR1 reads DFQATT; CDR2 reads SNEGSKA (reference sequence). The CDR3 covers 14 residues. The germline V and J ends were trimmed by 1 base and 0 bases, with 10 bases remaining between them. The DNA of the CDR3 is TGCAGTGCTAGAGGTGGATCGAGCTCCTACGAGCAGTACTTC. This translates into CSARGGSSSYEQYF.

This clonotype was observed a handful of times. The chain has TRBV20-1 and TRBJ1-1; D gene unclear. Germline V gene lookup returns CDR1 DFQATT and CDR2 SNEGSKA (reference sequence). This CDR3 has 13 residues. Trimming removed 0 bases from V and 2 bases from J, with 7 bases in between. The CDR3 DNA reads TGCAGTGCTAGAGATTGGTCTAACACTGAAGCTTTCTTT. Its translation: CSARDWSNTEAFF.

This clonotype was seen a few times. The gene calls are TRBV5-6 and TRBJ1-5, with 9 bases fitting TRBD1. The CDR3 has 17 amino acids. J lost 7 bases, V lost 0 bases, and 11 bases had no gene match. Germline lookup yields CDR1 SGHDT and CDR2 YYEEEE. The CDR3 DNA follows: TGTGCCAGCAGCTTGGCCGCGGACAGGGGATATGGACAGCCCCAGCATTTT. Its protein is CASSLAADRGYGQPQHF.

The chain has TRBV7-9 and TRBJ2-7, with D maybe TRBD1 (6 bases). V lost 4 bases to trimming and J lost 5 bases, with 15 bases between them. From germline, CDR1 is SEHNR and CDR2 FQNEAQ (reference sequence). The CDR3 spans 14 residues. In DNA form, the CDR3 reads TGTGCCAGCAGCTATTACACAGGGAACCACGAGCAGTACTTC. Translated, it gives CASSYYTGNHEQYF.

This clonotype was seen more than once but under ten times. This sequence joins TRBV10-3 and TRBJ1-4, with TRBD1 matching 9 bases. Looked up from germline, CDR1 is ENHRY and CDR2 is SYGVKD. Trimming took 0 bases from V and 8 from J; bases not matched to a gene: 1. The CDR3 covers 14 residues. In nucleotides, the CDR3 is TGTGCCATCAGTGAGTCGGACAGGGGAGAAAAACTGTTTTTT. It codes for CAISESDRGEKLFF.

There are a few counts of this clonotype. The rearrangement links TRBV29-1 to TRBJ2-7; perhaps D is TRBD1 or TRBD2 (5 bases each). The CDR3 covers 14 residues. V gave up 5 bases and J gave up 3 bases, with 17 bases separating them. Germline assignment: CDR1 SQVTM and CDR2 ANQGSEA. This chain's CDR3 is CSVYRSGPIYEQYF. In nucleotides, the CDR3 is TGCAGCGTTTACAGATCGGGACCAATCTACGAGCAGTACTTC.